The 25 T cell receptor beta chains below all came from one sample that was sequenced in a study of control samples from healthy donors and cancer patients. The table came from immunoSEQ multiplex PCR; TCRdb's copy has only in-frame clones and leaves some out. Found here are over 110,000 clones, 75% to 90% of them singletons; the top ten hold around 10%. Sequences were obtained from blood. The receptors come from a young woman in good health.

The chain uses TRBV10-3 and TRBJ2-1; a weak D match, TRBD1 (6 bases). Germline V lookup: CDR1 ENHRY, CDR2 SYGVKD. The V end lost 6 bases, the J end lost 6 bases, and 18 bases lay between the germline ends. This CDR3 is built from 15 residues. The CDR3 region has the DNA TGTGCCATCAGGACGGACAGTCGTGGTGGCAATGAGCAGTTCTTC. It codes for CAIRTDSRGGNEQFF.

The chain has TRBV2 and TRBJ2-7; D uncertain. V lost 5 bases and J lost 0, with 8 bases in between. Germline V lookup: CDR1 SNHLY, CDR2 FYNNEI. The CDR3 runs to 13 residues. Here the CDR3 reads CASSPPSSYEQYF. The CDR3, as DNA: TGTGCCAGCAGTCCACCGAGCTCCTACGAGCAGTACTTC. Using reference TRBV2 and TRBJ2-7 for the parts outside the CDR3, the full variable domain is EPEVTQTPSHQVTQMGQEVILRCVPISNHLYFYWYRQILGQKVEFLVSFYNNEISEKSEIFDDQFSVERPDGSNFTLKIRSTKLEDSAMYFCASSPPSSYEQYFGPGTRLTVT.

V gene TRBV2 combines with J gene TRBJ1-2, with unresolved D. The CDR3 length is 15 residues. The germline CDR1 and CDR2 sequences are SNHLY and FYNNEI. V lost 2 bases and J 2 bases, leaving 12 bases between the germline ends. CDR3 protein: CASSESRVQNYGYTF. The DNA of the CDR3 is TGTGCCAGCAGTGAATCTCGGGTTCAGAACTATGGCTACACCTTC.

The rearrangement joins TRBV7-8 to TRBJ2-5; 10 bases align to TRBD2. Per germline, CDR1 SGHVS and CDR2 FQNEAQ. With 5 bases clipped from V and 4 bases from J, the junction kept 7 bases outside the gene matches. CDR3 length equals 15 residues. The CDR3: CASSQLAGSGETQYF. In DNA, the CDR3 is TGTGCCAGCAGCCAACTAGCGGGGTCGGGAGAGACCCAGTACTTC.

The CDR3 DNA follows: TGTGCCAGCCAGGGGACAGGGGGTTACAATGAGCAGTTCTTC. Its translation: CASQGTGGYNEQFF. The chain couples TRBV6-5 to TRBJ2-1; TRBD1 matches at 11 bases. V was clipped by 8 bases and J by 4 bases; unmatched bases: 4. The CDR3 has 14 residues. Germline loops: CDR1 MNHEY, CDR2 SVGAGI.

This clone was seen only a few times. The chain recombines TRBV21-1 with TRBJ2-1; the table assigns TRBD2, which was not confirmed against the DNA. TRBV21-1 is an annotated pseudogene. This CDR3 has 16 amino acids. CDR3 in DNA: TGTGCCAGCAGCAAAACTAGCGGGAGGGCCTACAATGAGCAGTTCTTC. Amino acids: CASSKTSGRAYNEQFF.

The rearrangement uses TRBV6-2 or TRBV6-3 and TRBJ1-2, with 8 bases lining up with TRBD1. J was trimmed by 4 bases and V by 5 bases; bases with no gene match: 9. The CDR3 totals 15 residues. Looked up from germline, CDR1 is MNHEY and CDR2 is SVGEGT. The CDR3 coding sequence is TGTGCCAGCAGTCCAGGGGGCTCCTCGGGCTATGGCTACACCTTC. Its protein product is CASSPGGSSGYGYTF.

V is TRBV7-2 and J is TRBJ2-5; TRBD1 is a possible D gene (5 bases). There are 14 residues in the CDR3. The ends were cut back, 5 bases at V and 5 bases at J, with 15 bases in the middle. In germline, CDR1 is SGHTA, CDR2 FQGNSA. For the CDR3, the DNA is TGTGCCAGCAGCCCAGGCGCAGGGCCGGAGACCCAGTACTTC. It codes for CASSPGAGPETQYF.

V usage is TRBV2 and J usage is TRBJ1-1; D ambiguous. The CDR3 has 11 residues. Germline V CDR1 and CDR2: SNHLY, FYNNEI. The V end lost 2 bases, the J end lost 11 bases, and 9 bases lay between the germline ends. CDR3 nucleotides: TGTGCCAGCAGTGAAAAACATGGCGCTTTCTTT. This encodes CASSEKHGAFF.

In its sample, this clone was seen once. The J gene is TRBJ2-7, the V gene TRBV4-1; possible D gene TRBD1, 6 bases. Per the germline V gene, CDR1 is MGHRA and CDR2 is YSYEKL. The CDR3 spans 17 residues. With 0 bases removed from V and 0 bases from J, the gap between germline ends came to 15 bases. This CDR3 reads CASSQESSRGASYEQYF. In nucleotides, the CDR3 is TGCGCCAGCAGCCAAGAATCTAGCAGGGGAGCCTCCTACGAGCAGTACTTC.

This chain joins TRBV6-2 or TRBV6-3 and TRBJ2-1; the D gene is possibly TRBD2 (6 bases). The V gene lost 1 base and the J gene lost 4 bases, with 14 bases spanning the gap. There are 16 residues in the CDR3. The germline V gene encodes CDR1 MNHEY and CDR2 SVGEGT. CDR3 DNA: TGTGCCAGCAGTTACTTCGGCGGGACGTATTACAATGAGCAGTTCTTC. Translation gives CASSYFGGTYYNEQFF.

The rearrangement links TRBV3-1 (or the pseudogene TRBV3-2) to TRBJ1-6, with a weak D call TRBD1 (6 bases). V lost 6 bases and J 10 bases, leaving 19 bases between the germline ends. The germline gives CDR1 LGHDT, CDR2 YNNKEL (reference sequence). There are 15 residues in the CDR3. The CDR3 sequence: CASSLPRGLGSPLHF. In DNA, the CDR3 is TGTGCCAGCAGTCTTCCCCGGGGGCTCGGGTCACCCCTCCACTTT.

V and J are TRBV30 and TRBJ2-1; D may be TRBD2 (5 bases). The CDR3 runs to 17 residues. V was trimmed by 3 bases and J by 2 bases, leaving 20 bases between them. Germline V gene data show CDR1 as GTSNPN and CDR2 as SVGIG (reference sequence). This chain's CDR3 is CAWSPSEGVGTYNEQFF. CDR3 bases: TGTGCCTGGAGCCCTTCCGAGGGTGTAGGTACCTACAATGAGCAGTTCTTC.

The genes are TRBV6-1 and TRBJ1-6; D unclear. Trimming removed 2 bases at V and 2 bases at J, with 7 bases between. The CDR3 is 15 residues long. Germline lookup yields CDR1 MNHNS and CDR2 SASEGT. For the CDR3, the DNA is TGTGCCAGCAGTGAAAACACACCCTATAATTCACCCCTCCACTTT. Protein sequence: CASSENTPYNSPLHF.

The genes are TRBV5-1 and TRBJ1-4; D gene uncertain. Germline assignment: CDR1 SGHRS and CDR2 YFSETQ. Trimming shortened V by 0 bases and J by 2 bases, and 5 bases separated the two germline ends. The CDR3 spans 14 residues. The CDR3 reads CASSLDVTNEKLFF. The CDR3 DNA reads as TGCGCCAGCAGCTTGGACGTTACTAATGAAAAACTGTTTTTT.

This clone was seen only once. The rearrangement links TRBV29-1 to TRBJ2-1; TRBD1 is a possible D gene (5 bases). Germline loops: CDR1 SQVTM, CDR2 ANQGSEA. V dropped 4 bases and J dropped 6 bases, with 13 bases sitting between them. The CDR3 contains 13 residues. The CDR3 region is CSVGQPWSNEQFF. The CDR3 nucleotides are TGCAGCGTTGGACAGCCTTGGAGCAATGAGCAGTTCTTC.

The chain employs TRBV3-1 (or the pseudogene TRBV3-2) and TRBJ1-1, with a weak D call TRBD1 (6 bases). Germline V gene data show CDR1 as LGHDT and CDR2 as YNNKEL (reference sequence). This CDR3 is 15 amino acids long. Between the trimmed V and J ends, which lost 0 bases and 1 base, there was a span of 9 bases. The CDR3 DNA reads as TGTGCCAGCAGCCAAGATCCAGGGGCGAACACTGAAGCTTTCTTT. This translates into CASSQDPGANTEAFF.

This chain links TRBV27 with TRBJ1-5, with D hard to call. The germline V gene encodes CDR1 MNHEY and CDR2 SMNVEV (reference sequence). The CDR3 covers 16 residues. V was clipped by 0 bases and J by 2 bases, with 11 bases between them. The CDR3 DNA is TGTGCCAGCAGTTTATCAGCGGGTTGGGGCAATCAGCCCCAGCATTTT. This sequence encodes CASSLSAGWGNQPQHF.

The chain couples TRBV6-1 to TRBJ1-2; 7 nucleotides match TRBD1. The germline V gene has CDR1 MNHNS and CDR2 SASEGT. After removal of 3 bases from V and 8 bases from J, the junction contained 3 bases not matched to a gene. The length of the CDR3 is 12 residues. The CDR3 nucleotides read TGTGCCAGCAGTGAGACAGGGTTCGGCTACACCTTC. Translated: CASSETGFGYTF.

The rearrangement uses TRBV7-3 and TRBJ2-3; no reliable D call. This CDR3 comprises 13 residues. V was trimmed by 2 bases and J by 5 bases, leaving 8 bases between them. Per germline, CDR1 SGHTA and CDR2 FQGTGA. CDR3 bases: TGTGCCAGCAGCTTATTTCCGCGAGATACGCAGTATTTT. Protein product: CASSLFPRDTQYF.

This clone was detected a few times. V is TRBV30 and J is TRBJ1-2; D is possibly TRBD1 (5 bases). CDR3 length equals 13 residues. V was pared by 1 base and J by 8 bases, with 14 bases between. CDR1 and CDR2 (germline): GTSNPN, SVGIG (reference sequence). CDR3 protein: CAWSEGTLPGYTF. The CDR3 DNA reads TGTGCCTGGAGTGAAGGGACCTTGCCGGGCTACACCTTC.

This clone was recorded a few times. This rearrangement joins TRBV24-1 to TRBJ2-4; 10 bases match TRBD1. The length of the CDR3 is 14 residues. Germline V lookup: CDR1 KGHDR, CDR2 SFDVKD. J was trimmed by 2 bases and V by 9 bases; bases with no gene match: 3. The CDR3 DNA reads as TGTGCCACCCGGGACAGGGGTTCCAAAAACATTCAGTACTTC. Amino acid sequence: CATRDRGSKNIQYF.

The V and J genes are TRBV30 and TRBJ1-6, with D possibly being TRBD1 (5 bases). V lost 5 bases and J 6 bases, leaving 14 bases between the germline ends. The CDR3 covers 14 residues. Germline V gene lookup returns CDR1 GTSNPN and CDR2 SVGIG (reference sequence). This chain's CDR3 is CAWSQGRTNSPLHF. CDR3 bases: TGTGCCTGGTCCCAGGGACGGACTAATTCACCCCTCCACTTT.

The chain has TRBV5-4 and TRBJ2-6; 12 nucleotides align to TRBD2. The V gene's germline CDR1 is SGHNT and CDR2 YYREEE (reference sequence). The CDR3 runs 18 residues. Losses at the gene ends were 4 bases for V and 0 bases for J; bases not matched to a gene: 5. The CDR3 DNA reads as TGTGCCAGCAGCGGCGGGACTAGCGGGTTCTCTGGGGCCAACGTCCTGACTTTC. It translates to CASSGGTSGFSGANVLTF.

The chain carries TRBV3-1 (or the pseudogene TRBV3-2) and TRBJ2-1; 8 positions agree with TRBD2. The germline V gene encodes CDR1 LGHDT and CDR2 YNNKEL (reference sequence). This CDR3 comprises 16 residues. J was trimmed by 0 bases and V by 4 bases; bases with no gene match: 5. CDR3 in amino acids: CASSPWAGGSYNEQFF. The CDR3 DNA reads TGTGCCAGCAGCCCGTGGGCGGGAGGCTCCTACAATGAGCAGTTCTTC.